This TCR beta chain was recovered during a study of blood T cell repertoires in COVID-19. Original methodology: Estimates of nucleated cell counts were drawn from the amplification of reference gene primers. TCRdb keeps only in-frame clones here, not all; method: immunoSEQ multiplex PCR. Clonal size and the V and J genes are those of that table, whereas D and trimming came from the DNA. The data hold under 35,000 clones, with 70% to 80% observed a single time. The CDR3 is made up of 15 amino acids. The V end lost 4 bases, the J end lost 1 base, and 13 bases lay between the germline ends. Germline V gene lookup returns CDR1 SGDLS and CDR2 YYNGEE.

This sequence joins TRBV9 and TRBJ2-3; tentatively, D is TRBD2 (6 bases). The material sequenced was peripheral blood. This clonotype was sampled from a man older than 75 with acute or convalescent COVID-19. The chain's CDR3 is CASSSRDFRTDTQYF. CDR3 DNA sequence: TGTGCCAGCAGCTCCCGGGACTTTCGCACAGATACGCAGTATTTT.